The clone carrying this T cell receptor beta chain was seen only a few times. As the sequencing template, cDNA was produced by extracting RNA and reverse transcribing it. Some clones are missing from TCRdb's copy, which holds only in-frame ones; the method was immunoSEQ multiplex PCR. Of 93,000 or so clones in the sample, around 86% were seen once. This sample is part of a study of CD8+ T cells in alopecia areata. Germline CDR1 is SEHNR and CDR2 is FQNEAQ (reference sequence). J gave up 1 base and V 2 bases, and 2 bases lay outside the gene matches. This CDR3 has 15 amino acids. The treatment: oral pan-JAK inhibitor, 5-10 mg twice daily.

This clonotype was obtained from a human donor with alopecia areata. V and J are TRBV7-9 and TRBJ2-5; TRBD1 agrees at 9 bases. The sequences come from CD8+ T cells sorted from blood, collected at approximately week 31, from a patient treated with tofacitinib. This CDR3 is CASSLQDRGQETQYF. CDR3 DNA: TGTGCCAGCAGCTTACAGGACAGGGGCCAAGAGACCCAGTACTTC.